This T cell receptor (beta chain) is from a study of response to subunit inactivated influenza vaccine. Whole-study findings and limits: The study's authors posited that every seasonal influenza vaccination enlists few new T cells.

Comments on this clonotype: No antigen is known for it.

One entry per CDR3 protein results from TCRdb running MiXCR on the RT-PCR reads. This sample yields more than 700,000 distinct CDR3 sequences, of which over 20% are seen a single time; 9.5% to 13% belongs to the top ten. The V and J ends lost 3 bases and 0 bases respectively, with 21 bases between them. The germline V gene encodes CDR1 LGHNA and CDR2 YSLEER. The CDR3 has 20 amino acids. V is TRBV4-3 and J is TRBJ2-6; the D gene could be TRBD1 or TRBD2 (5 bases each). The material sequenced was PBMCs from blood, taken 5 to 6 days after vaccination. The receptor comes from a man over 45 who received an inactivated influenza vaccine. The CDR3 region is CASSHYVQARVSSGANVLTF. DNA of the CDR3: TGCGCCAGCAGCCATTACGTACAGGCGAGGGTAAGCTCTGGGGCCAACGTCCTGACTTTC.